This T cell receptor (beta chain) was identified during a study of CD8 T cells in Susac syndrome. Study-wide results and caveats: As the study acknowledged, the number of individuals in its TCR sequencing and HLA analysis was relatively small.

Comments on this clonotype: Its antigen remains unknown.

The length of the CDR3 is 15 residues. The germline V gene has CDR1 SQVTM and CDR2 ANQGSEA. V lost 6 bases and J 2 bases, leaving 19 bases between the germline ends. It was treatment-naive patients with stable or active relapsing-remitting disease who made up the multiple sclerosis controls. CD8+ and CD4+ T cells were negatively isolated; TEMRA cells were FACS-enriched. With random hexamers, reverse transcription was performed on about 0.5 to 1 ug of RNA. An immunoSEQ multiplex PCR generated amplified TCR beta CDR3 products spanning 54 Vbeta and 13 Jbeta. TCRdb re-called the immunoSEQ multiplex PCR reads through MiXCR, storing one row per CDR3 protein. Here the sample spans approximately 130,000 distinct CDR3 sequences, under 95% being singletons.

The sequenced sample was CD8+ T cells from PBMCs. This chain connects TRBV29-1 to TRBJ1-1; TRBD1 might be the D (5 bases). The clonotype comes from a human donor with multiple sclerosis. CDR3 nucleotides: TGCAGCGTCTCCGGGGCCACCGGGGGAAACACTGAAGCTTTCTTT. It specifies CSVSGATGGNTEAFF.